The 16 T cell receptor beta chains reported below all come from one sample, sequenced in a study of blood T cell repertoires in COVID-19 (dated by TCRdb to 2020 to 2022). Library construction relied on the immunoSEQ multiplex PCR assay. TCRdb holds this immuneACCESS table with in-frame rearrangements only. Some clones are missing; in checked studies, unresolved V genes explain under half, and the rest has no known cause. A total of approximately 140,000 clones appear in this sample, 84% of them only once. Together, the top ten hold less than 9% of the sample. Sequenced sample: peripheral blood. These receptor sequences come from a young man with COVID-19, enrolled during active disease.

The chain employs TRBV18 and TRBJ2-3; weak D call: TRBD1 (6 bases). V dropped 2 bases and J dropped 1 base, with 13 bases sitting between them. The CDR3 runs 16 residues. CDR1 and CDR2 from the germline V gene are KGHSH and LQKENI. CDR3 amino acids: CASSPTGTPRTDTQYF. The CDR3 bases are TGTGCCAGCTCACCAACCGGGACACCACGCACAGATACGCAGTATTTT.

The V call is TRBV3-1 (or the pseudogene TRBV3-2), the J call TRBJ1-3, with D hard to call. The CDR3 length is 14 residues. The V gene's germline CDR1 is LGHDT and CDR2 YNNKEL (reference sequence). The V and J ends lost 0 bases and 0 bases respectively, with 3 bases between them. The CDR3 sequence is CASSQDSSGNTIYF. The DNA of the CDR3 is TGTGCCAGCAGCCAAGACAGCTCTGGAAACACCATATATTTT.

The chain has TRBV28 and TRBJ2-7; TRBD2 matches at 8 bases. Germline V CDR1 and CDR2: MDHEN, SYDVKM. This CDR3 region has 14 residues. After removal of 2 bases from V and 3 bases from J, the junction contained 3 bases not matched to a gene. The CDR3, as DNA: TGTGCCAGCAGTTTACCAGCGGGGGTCTACGAGCAGTACTTC. It specifies CASSLPAGVYEQYF.

The chain recombines TRBV20-1 with TRBJ1-1; a possible D gene is TRBD1 (6 bases). V lost 3 bases and J lost 0, with 23 bases in between. Germline V gene sequence: CDR1 DFQATT, CDR2 SNEGSKA (reference sequence). The CDR3 covers 18 residues. The CDR3 here is CSASRTGGRVPMNTEAFF. CDR3 DNA: TGCAGTGCTAGTAGGACGGGGGGGCGCGTCCCCATGAACACTGAAGCTTTCTTT.

The chain joins TRBV27 to TRBJ2-7; 9 bases map to TRBD2. V trimming: 5 bases; J trimming: 3 bases; junction bases outside the gene matches: 8. The CDR3 consists of 15 residues. Per the germline V gene, CDR1 is MNHEY and CDR2 is SMNVEV (reference sequence). The CDR3 sequence: CASSVRTSAYYEQYF. CDR3 nucleotides: TGTGCCAGCAGTGTAAGGACTAGCGCATACTACGAGCAGTACTTC.

V gene TRBV4-1 combines with J gene TRBJ2-7; 12 nucleotides line up with TRBD1. This CDR3 is 19 amino acids long. In germline, CDR1 is MGHRA, CDR2 YSYEKL. V was pared by 0 bases and J by 11 bases, with 20 bases of the junction left unmatched. Here the CDR3 DNA reads TGCGCCAGCAGCCAAGATGAGGGAGTTTACGGGACAGGGGGCGCGATGGAGTACTTC. It codes for CASSQDEGVYGTGGAMEYF.

This sequence joins TRBV7-9 and TRBJ2-4; possible D gene TRBD2, 6 bases. Between the trimmed V and J ends, which lost 5 bases and 10 bases, there was a span of 18 bases. Germline values: CDR1 SEHNR, CDR2 FQNEAQ (reference sequence). The CDR3 consists of 14 residues. CDR3 sequence: CASSRDSRQVIQYF. The CDR3 bases are TGTGCCAGCAGCCGGGACTCCCGGCAAGTTATTCAGTACTTC.

This sequence joins TRBV24-1 and TRBJ1-4, with D possibly matching TRBD1 (6 bases). Trimming stripped 3 bases from V and 8 bases from J, with 15 bases between. CDR3 length equals 15 residues. The V gene's germline CDR1 is KGHDR and CDR2 SFDVKD. CDR3 sequence: CATSDSGTSDEKLFF. For the CDR3, the DNA is TGTGCCACCAGTGATAGCGGGACAAGCGACGAAAAACTGTTTTTT.

The chain employs TRBV25-1 and TRBJ2-3; D is unresolved. Per germline, CDR1 MGHDK and CDR2 SYGVNS. With 1 base removed from V and 4 bases from J, the gap between germline ends came to 6 bases. This CDR3 comprises 13 residues. The CDR3 loop reads CASSELAPDTQYF. As DNA, the CDR3 is TGTGCCAGCAGTGAATTGGCCCCAGATACGCAGTATTTT.

This clone came up a few times. This rearrangement joins TRBV4-2 to TRBJ1-2, with unresolved D. Per germline, CDR1 LGHNA and CDR2 YNFKEQ. The CDR3 is made up of 18 amino acids. V was pared by 2 bases and J by 3 bases, with 22 bases between. The CDR3 DNA reads as TGTGCCAGCAGCCAAAACGCCGGCGCCCCTCAGCTAGACTATGGCTACACCTTC. Its protein product is CASSQNAGAPQLDYGYTF.

This chain links TRBV19 with TRBJ2-5; 8 bases fit TRBD2. This CDR3 has 14 residues. Germline lookup yields CDR1 LNHDA and CDR2 SQIVND (reference sequence). V gave up 4 bases and J gave up 4 bases; unmatched junction bases: 5. CDR3 residues: CASSTGGEGETQYF. Written as DNA, the CDR3 is TGTGCCAGTAGTACCGGGGGGGAGGGAGAGACCCAGTACTTC.

The CDR3: CASSIGGTLSNEQYF. The CDR3 nucleotides are TGTGCCAGTAGTATTGGCGGGACGCTGAGTAACGAGCAGTACTTC. This chain joins TRBV19 and TRBJ2-7; maybe TRBD2 (6 bases). The CDR3 runs 15 residues. Germline assignment: CDR1 LNHDA and CDR2 SQIVND (reference sequence). V lost 3 bases and J lost 5, with 17 bases in between.

The V call is TRBV10-3, the J call TRBJ2-7; 8 nucleotides agree with TRBD2. Germline CDR1 reads ENHRY; CDR2 reads SYGVKD. The J segment lost 4 bases and the V segment lost 4 bases, leaving 15 bases of the junction unmatched. The CDR3 is 17 residues long. CDR3 region: CAISVLQGVGGRYEQYF. CDR3 in DNA: TGTGCCATCAGTGTTCTCCAGGGAGTGGGCGGGAGGTACGAGCAGTACTTC.

This chain connects TRBV6-5 to TRBJ1-5; D is uncertain. CDR3 length: 15 residues. CDR1 MNHEY and CDR2 SVGAGI come from the germline V gene. V dropped 2 bases and J dropped 6 bases, with 14 bases sitting between them. In DNA, the CDR3 is TGTGCCAGCAGTTACGGCAGAAGGGCGGGTCAGCCCCAGCATTTT. Translation gives CASSYGRRAGQPQHF.

The V call is TRBV3-1 (or the pseudogene TRBV3-2), the J call TRBJ2-1; 7 nucleotides align to TRBD1. V lost 1 base, J lost 6 bases, and 9 bases stayed unmatched. From germline, CDR1 is LGHDT and CDR2 YNNKEL (reference sequence). The CDR3 has 16 amino acids. Here the CDR3 DNA reads TGTGCCAGCAGCCAAGTGACCAGCCCAGGGGGCAATGAGCAGTTCTTC. This encodes CASSQVTSPGGNEQFF.

This chain links TRBV10-3 with TRBJ1-5, with no clear D. Between the trimmed V and J ends, which lost 0 bases and 2 bases, there was a span of 8 bases. The CDR3 is 15 amino acids. Germline V gene lookup returns CDR1 ENHRY and CDR2 SYGVKD. This chain's CDR3 is CAISESERGNQPQHF. The CDR3 nucleotides read TGTGCCATCAGTGAGTCGGAGAGGGGCAATCAGCCCCAGCATTTT.